These T cell receptor beta chains were read from a single sample in a study of CD8 T cells in ankylosing spondylitis. TCRdb ran MiXCR on the 5' RACE reads and lists one entry per CDR3 protein. The sample lists around 340,000 distinct CDR3 sequences; approximately 22% were seen once. Sample: blood, either unsorted or a sorted T cell fraction (not recorded which). The source of these receptors is a male donor with ankylosing spondylitis or in good health (not recorded which). Both conserved end residues are part of each CDR3. The order of the fields is clone size, J gene, D gene, V gene, CDR3 protein, CDR3 DNA. D genes are given only for firm matches. Rows may omit the clone size; those that give it use once, few, many or a size class.

>few|TRBJ2-6|-|TRBV6-5
CASSSPFAISGANVLTF
TGTGCCAGCAGTTCCCCTTTTGCGATCTCTGGGGCCAACGTCCTGACTTTC
>-|TRBJ2-2|-|TRBV12-3/TRBV12-4
CASSGVNTGELFF
TGTGCCAGCAGCGGAGTTAACACCGGGGAGCTGTTTTTT
>-|TRBJ2-5|-|TRBV20-1
CSARGGNQETQYF
TGCAGTGCTAGGGGGGGAAACCAAGAGACCCAGTACTTC
>few|TRBJ2-3|TRBD2|TRBV12-5
CASGPPGGSADTQYF
TGTGCTAGTGGACCCCCGGGGGGGTCCGCAGATACGCAGTATTTT
>-|TRBJ2-3|TRBD1|TRBV24-1
CATSSGGLTDTQYF
TGTGCCACCAGTTCAGGGGGCTTGACAGATACGCAGTATTTT
>few|TRBJ2-2|-|TRBV29-1
CSTQGPNTGELFF
TGCAGCACCCAGGGACCGAACACCGGGGAGCTGTTTTTT
>-|TRBJ1-2|-|TRBV4-1
CASSQTGTLNYGYTF
TGCGCCAGCAGCCAGACCGGAACATTGAACTATGGCTACACCTTC
>few|TRBJ2-1|TRBD1|TRBV7-9
CASSSDRGPSYNEQFF
TGTGCCAGCAGCTCGGACAGGGGGCCTTCCTACAATGAGCAGTTCTTC
>-|TRBJ2-3|-|TRBV2
CASSAMLVGGPRTDTQYF
TGTGCCAGCAGTGCTATGTTGGTTGGCGGGCCCCGCACAGATACGCAGTATTTT
>-|TRBJ1-1|-|TRBV6-5
CASSYAYGNTEAFF
TGTGCCAGCAGTTACGCCTACGGGAACACTGAAGCTTTCTTT
>few|TRBJ2-7|TRBD2|TRBV7-3
CASSLEGGSSYEQYF
TGTGCCAGCAGCTTAGAGGGAGGGAGCTCCTACGAGCAGTACTTC
>few|TRBJ2-1|TRBD1|TRBV6-1
CASRGQGPYNEQFF
TGTGCCAGCAGGGGACAGGGGCCTTACAATGAGCAGTTCTTC
>-|TRBJ2-7|-|TRBV7-6
CASSNAVISYEQYF
TGTGCCAGCAGCAACGCAGTGATCTCCTACGAGCAGTACTTC
>many|TRBJ2-7|-|TRBV7-6
CASSPSNQGGYYEQYF
TGTGCCAGCAGCCCGAGCAATCAGGGGGGTTACTACGAGCAGTACTTC
>-|TRBJ2-7|-|TRBV11-2
CASSIWSYEQYF
TGTGCCAGCAGCATTTGGAGCTACGAGCAGTACTTC
>many|TRBJ2-7|-|TRBV7-9
CASSPQASYEQYF
TGTGCCAGCAGCCCACAGGCTTCCTACGAGCAGTACTTC
>-|TRBJ2-7|-|TRBV5-1
CASSSGFPYEQYF
TGCGCCAGCAGCTCCGGGTTCCCCTACGAGCAGTACTTC
>few|TRBJ2-7|-|TRBV27
CASCGGAPLGEQYF
TGTGCCAGCTGCGGAGGGGCTCCCCTAGGGGAGCAGTACTTC
>-|TRBJ2-7|TRBD1|TRBV5-1
CASSLGSRGLGYEQYF
TGCGCCAGCAGCTTAGGAAGCAGGGGGCTGGGCTACGAGCAGTACTTC
>many|TRBJ2-1|-|TRBV7-9
CASSLRVDEQFF
TGTGCCAGCAGCTTACGGGTCGATGAGCAGTTCTTC
>few|TRBJ1-2|-|TRBV20-1
CSAPKRPYGYTF
TGCAGTGCACCTAAGAGGCCCTATGGCTACACCTTC
>-|TRBJ2-7|TRBD1|TRBV6-1
CASTLRYDRVGFHEQYF
TGTGCCAGCACCCTCCGATACGACAGGGTAGGATTCCACGAGCAGTACTTC
>-|TRBJ2-7|TRBD1|TRBV20-1
CSARDLTGSSYEQYF
TGCAGTGCTAGAGATCTGACAGGGTCCTCCTACGAGCAGTACTTC
>few|TRBJ2-5|-|TRBV20-1
CSARDPTGPQETQYF
TGCAGTGCTAGAGACCCGACAGGCCCCCAAGAGACCCAGTACTTC
>-|TRBJ2-7|TRBD1|TRBV4-1
CASSRQGYSEQYF
TGCGCCAGCAGCCGACAGGGTTATAGCGAGCAGTACTTC
>-|TRBJ2-7|TRBD1|TRBV27
CASSPLLRGQDYEQYF
TGTGCCAGCAGTCCACTGCTTCGGGGACAGGACTACGAGCAGTACTTC
>-|TRBJ2-7|TRBD2|TRBV18
CASSPLEVAGSYEQYF
TGTGCCAGCTCACCACTTGAGGTAGCGGGGTCCTACGAGCAGTACTTC
>many|TRBJ2-5|-|TRBV12-3/TRBV12-4
CASSEAGAQQETQYF
TGTGCCAGCAGTGAAGCCGGGGCCCAACAAGAGACCCAGTACTTC
>many|TRBJ2-5|TRBD2|TRBV4-2
CASSQGTSGVETQYF
TGTGCCAGCAGCCAAGGGACTAGCGGGGTAGAGACCCAGTACTTC
>-|TRBJ2-3|-|TRBV29-1
CSVDRQTTDTQYF
TGCAGCGTTGATAGACAAACCACAGATACGCAGTATTTT
>few|TRBJ2-1|-|TRBV3-1
CASSPGQSWTEQFF
TGTGCCAGCAGCCCTGGACAGTCGTGGACTGAGCAGTTCTTC
>-|TRBJ2-4|-|TRBV28
CASMRGVAKNIQYF
TGTGCCAGCATGAGGGGGGTGGCCAAAAACATTCAGTACTTC